This TCR beta chain came from a study of T cells in Graves' hyperthyroidism and ophthalmopathy. V was cut by 3 bases and J by 0 bases, with 13 bases left in between. This CDR3 has 15 residues. Germline V gives CDR1 SGHKS, CDR2 YYEKEE (reference sequence). Findings of the study overall: Blood samples included most of the expanded thyroid clonotypes exceeding 0.001.

Regions amplified from RNA transcripts were the TCR beta CDR3 regions. Initially, a first-round RT-PCR of the TCR CDR3 employed the HTBI primer set. TCRdb reprocessed the multiplex PCR reads via MiXCR and lists one record per CDR3 protein. This sample has about 600,000 distinct CDR3 sequences, with 16% found just once. PBMCs stemmed from approximately 10 ml fresh peripheral blood. This clonotype has a handful of counts. What it binds is not known. Sequencing was performed on blood. This chain joins TRBV5-5 and TRBJ2-7; either TRBD1 or TRBD2 may supply D (5 bases each). This sequence was found in a woman aged 40 to 50 with Graves' ophthalmopathy. The DNA of the CDR3 is TGTGCCAGCAGCTACTTTCCGGGACCCTCCTACGAGCAGTACTTC. Protein product: CASSYFPGPSYEQYF.